This T cell receptor (beta chain) originates from a study of T cells after yellow fever vaccination. Broader study findings: Although most clonotypes did not, a small share appeared in both CD4 and CD8 compartments. A large majority of primary-vaccination clones showed up again after the booster (about 97% CD4, around 90% CD8).

Researchers made TCR cDNA using 5'RACE template switching, and this step added a universal primer site and UMIs. TCRdb re-analysed the 5' RACE reads in MiXCR, keeping a single row per CDR3 protein. The data contain 620,000 or so distinct CDR3 sequences, more than 9% of them singletons. V lost 3 bases and J lost 4; bases outside the gene matches: 8. Germline assignment: CDR1 MGHRA and CDR2 YSYEKL. The CDR3 spans 17 residues. This clonotype occurred a few times. Its antigen remains unidentified. V gene TRBV4-1 combines with J gene TRBJ2-5, with 13 bases fitting TRBD2. This TCR came from a man aged 30 to 45 who received the YFV17D yellow fever vaccine. The specimen was PBMCs, collected on the day of the yellow fever booster vaccination. The CDR3 DNA is TGCGCCAGCAGCCACAGGACTAGCGGGAGCACTCCAGAGACCCAGTACTTC. As protein: CASSHRTSGSTPETQYF.